Shown below are 12 T cell receptor beta chains from a single sample sequenced in a study of Ad26.COV2.S vaccination and SARS-CoV-2 variants. Here immunoSEQ multiplex PCR was the method, and the copy in TCRdb shows in-frame clones only, minus some. The top ten hold roughly 3.9% of the sample, which has some 350,000 clones, under 95% seen once. This sample comprised peripheral blood, obtained after recovery from COVID-19. These TCRs come from a human donor who had recovered from COVID-19.

The gene calls are TRBV28 and TRBJ1-1, with 9 bases that match TRBD1. The CDR3 has 16 residues. Germline V lookup: CDR1 MDHEN, CDR2 SYDVKM. J lost 1 base, V lost 4 bases, and 7 bases had no gene match. The CDR3 DNA is TGTGCCAGCAGTTCTCCGGGACAGGGAACGAACACTGAAGCTTTCTTT. Translation: CASSSPGQGTNTEAFF.

This chain links TRBV10-3 with TRBJ2-7; maybe TRBD2 (5 bases). The CDR3 loop spans 18 amino acids. Germline V gene lookup returns CDR1 ENHRY and CDR2 SYGVKD. V lost 0 bases, J lost 0 bases, and 18 bases lay in between. CDR3 bases: TGTGCCATCAGTGAGTCACAAAACGCCGGGGTTTACTCCTACGAGCAGTACTTC. It is translated as CAISESQNAGVYSYEQYF.

The sample holds one count of this clone. The CDR3, as DNA: TGTGCCAGCAGCTTAAGGGACAGGGGTTCCGAGCAGTACTTC. Its protein product is CASSLRDRGSEQYF. V and J are TRBV7-2 and TRBJ2-7, with 10 nucleotides matching TRBD1. The CDR3 has 14 residues. Per germline, CDR1 SGHTA and CDR2 FQGNSA. J lost 6 bases, V lost 2 bases, and 4 bases had no gene match. Based on the CDR3 plus reference TRBV7-2 and TRBJ2-7, the full variable domain is GAGVSQSPSNKVTEKGKDVELRCDPISGHTALYWYRQSLGQGLEFLIYFQGNSAPDKSGLPSDRFSAERTGGSVSTLTIQRTQQEDSAVYLCASSLRDRGSEQYFGPGTRLTVT.

This chain connects TRBV6-2 or TRBV6-3 to TRBJ2-7; maybe TRBD2 (5 bases). V was shortened by 5 bases and J by 2 bases, with 16 bases between the two germline ends. The CDR3 is 15 amino acids. Germline V CDR1 and CDR2: MNHEY, SVGEGT. The CDR3 spells CASSIQGLAAYEQYF. In DNA, the CDR3 is TGTGCCAGCAGTATCCAAGGACTGGCGGCCTACGAGCAGTACTTC.

The chain uses TRBV18 and TRBJ2-7, with D maybe TRBD1 (5 bases). V lost 4 bases, J lost 5 bases, and 12 bases lay in between. Germline CDR1 is KGHSH and CDR2 is LQKENI. The CDR3 is 13 residues long. The DNA for the CDR3 is TGTGCCAGCTCACAGAGAGAAGGGGACGAGCAGTACTTC. This gives the protein CASSQREGDEQYF.

This chain joins TRBV19 and TRBJ2-3; D unclear. V shed 6 bases and J shed 6 bases, with 13 bases lying between them. This CDR3 has 13 residues. Germline CDR1 and CDR2: LNHDA and SQIVND (reference sequence). CDR3 nucleotide sequence: TGTGCCAGTAGGACACCGAGGACGGATACGCAGTATTTT. This codes for CASRTPRTDTQYF.

The chain is built from TRBV9 and TRBJ1-6; D gene ambiguous. CDR1 SGDLS and CDR2 YYNGEE come from the germline V gene. The CDR3 spans 17 residues. V lost 0 bases and J 0 bases, leaving 10 bases between the germline ends. CDR3 sequence: CASSVAPDNSYNSPLHF. The CDR3 region has the DNA TGTGCCAGCAGCGTAGCTCCAGATAACTCCTATAATTCACCCCTCCACTTT. Using reference TRBV9 and TRBJ1-6 for the parts outside the CDR3, the full variable domain is DSGVTQTPKHLITATGQRVTLRCSPRSGDLSVYWYQQSLDQGLQFLIQYYNGEERAKGNILERFSAQQFPDLHSELNLSSLELGDSALYFCASSVAPDNSYNSPLHFGNGTRLTVT.

The V gene is TRBV27, the J gene TRBJ2-5; 11 bases align to TRBD2. Losses at the gene ends were 3 bases for V and 5 bases for J; bases not matched to a gene: 2. Germline CDR1 and CDR2: MNHEY and SMNVEV (reference sequence). The CDR3 sequence is 14 residues long. The CDR3 here is CASSFSSGGETQYF. For the CDR3, the DNA is TGTGCCAGCAGTTTTTCTAGCGGGGGGGAGACCCAGTACTTC.

The genes are TRBV9 and TRBJ2-3; 8 bases line up with TRBD2. This CDR3 is built from 16 residues. The ends lost 4 bases at V and 6 bases at J; junction bases unmatched: 13. Germline assignment: CDR1 SGDLS and CDR2 YYNGEE. The CDR3 region has the DNA TGTGCCAGCAGCTTAATAGCGGGGCAGATTTGGGATACGCAGTATTTT. This encodes CASSLIAGQIWDTQYF. Drawing the rest from reference TRBV9 and TRBJ2-3, the complete variable domain is DSGVTQTPKHLITATGQRVTLRCSPRSGDLSVYWYQQSLDQGLQFLIQYYNGEERAKGNILERFSAQQFPDLHSELNLSSLELGDSALYFCASSLIAGQIWDTQYFGPGTRLTVL.

This chain's CDR3 is CASRLYGVGRDEQFF. In nucleotides, the CDR3 is TGTGCAAGTCGCTTATACGGAGTGGGGCGGGATGAGCAGTTCTTC. J is TRBJ2-1 and V is TRBV12-2. TRBV12-2 is described as a pseudogene. The CDR3 has 15 residues.

The chain combines TRBV27 with TRBJ2-5; no clear D. Germline V gene data show CDR1 as MNHEY and CDR2 as SMNVEV (reference sequence). Trimming removed 4 bases from V and 1 base from J, with 16 bases in between. This CDR3 comprises 16 residues. CDR3: CASSSSVGGSQETQYF. DNA of the CDR3: TGTGCCAGCAGTTCATCGGTGGGCGGATCCCAAGAGACCCAGTACTTC.

The DNA of the CDR3 is TGTGCCAGTAGTTACGACAAGGGGGATGGCTACACCTTC. As protein: CASSYDKGDGYTF. V is TRBV19 and J is TRBJ1-2; tentatively, D is TRBD1 (6 bases). The CDR3 is 13 amino acids. Between the trimmed V and J ends, which lost 5 bases and 6 bases, there was a span of 13 bases. Germline CDR1 LNHDA, CDR2 SQIVND (reference sequence).